This T cell receptor beta chain was sequenced for a study of blood T cell repertoires in COVID-19. Assay used: immunoSEQ multiplex PCR; TCRdb lists only in-frame clones, some missing. This table has some 400,000 clones, approximately 92% appearing once. Germline V lookup: CDR1 LNHNV, CDR2 YYDKDF (reference sequence). The V gene lost 2 bases and the J gene lost 4 bases, with 11 bases spanning the gap. CDR3 length equals 14 residues. Recruitment covered 25 or so US areas and drew participants whose ages spanned about 18 to 89 years. Sequencing was performed on PBMCs or T cells enriched from blood (not recorded which). This sequence was found in a young man who had recovered from COVID-19. This rearrangement joins TRBV15 to TRBJ2-5; possible D gene TRBD2, 5 bases. The CDR3 reads CATSRTGNPETQYF. CDR3 nucleotide sequence: TGTGCCACCAGCAGAACCGGGAACCCAGAGACCCAGTACTTC. Based on the CDR3 plus reference TRBV15 and TRBJ2-5, the full variable domain is DAMVIQNPRYQVTQFGKPVTLSCSQTLNHNVMYWYQQKSSQAPKLLFHYYDKDFNNEADTPDNFQSRRPNTSFCFLDIRSPGLGDTAMYLCATSRTGNPETQYFGPGTRLLVL.